This T cell receptor (beta chain) was recorded in a study of shared clonotypes between healthy human individuals. Looking at the study overall: Each donor's CD8 memory used one plate, CD8 naive two, each CD4 subset three. The study's findings and limits: The sharing of about 5.3% of naive CD4 clonotypes was seen across several donors. Sequencing depth was a factor that was expected to affect clonotype sharing among donors.

Trimming removed 4 bases at V and 3 bases at J, with 14 bases between. The CDR3 has 15 amino acids. Germline V gives CDR1 SGHRS, CDR2 YFSETQ. It was across several immunoSEQ plates that each subset's genomic DNA was evenly split. Assay: immunoSEQ multiplex PCR; the TCRdb copy retains only in-frame clones and omits some. This table holds some 2.1 million clones, 93% found once. As concerns this clone: Its antigen is not identified.

Naivety among CD8 cells was defined by CD45RO negativity and positive CCR7 selection, thereby excluding terminally differentiated effector memory CD45RA+ cells. The clonotype comes from a man aged 18 to 29 in good health. Some clones in this sample may be carry-over from other donors' samples. The V gene is TRBV5-1, the J gene TRBJ2-1; maybe TRBD1 (5 bases). The material sequenced was naive CD8+ T cells from PBMCs. CDR3 protein: CASSPRPGLYNEQFF. CDR3 in DNA: TGCGCCAGCAGCCCCCGACCAGGGCTCTACAATGAGCAGTTCTTC.